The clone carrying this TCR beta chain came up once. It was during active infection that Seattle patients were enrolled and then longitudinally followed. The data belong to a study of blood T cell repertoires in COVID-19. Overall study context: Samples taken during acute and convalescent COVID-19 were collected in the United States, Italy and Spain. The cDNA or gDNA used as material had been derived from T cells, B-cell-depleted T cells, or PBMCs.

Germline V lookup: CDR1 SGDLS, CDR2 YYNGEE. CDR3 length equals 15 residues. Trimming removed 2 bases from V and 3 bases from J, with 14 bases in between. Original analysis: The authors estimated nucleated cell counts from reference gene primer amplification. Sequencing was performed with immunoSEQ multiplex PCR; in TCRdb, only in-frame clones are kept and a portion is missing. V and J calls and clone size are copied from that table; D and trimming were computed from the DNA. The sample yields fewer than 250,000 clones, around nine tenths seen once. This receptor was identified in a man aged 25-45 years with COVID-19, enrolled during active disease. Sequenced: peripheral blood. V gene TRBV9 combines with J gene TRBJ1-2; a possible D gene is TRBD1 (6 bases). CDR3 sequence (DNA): TGTGCCAGCAGCGTTCGTGGGGGCGCTGACTATGGCTACACCTTC. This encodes CASSVRGGADYGYTF. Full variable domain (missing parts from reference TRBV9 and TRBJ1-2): DSGVTQTPKHLITATGQRVTLRCSPRSGDLSVYWYQQSLDQGLQFLIQYYNGEERAKGNILERFSAQQFPDLHSELNLSSLELGDSALYFCASSVRGGADYGYTFGSGTRLTVV.